This T cell receptor (beta chain) was documented in a study of response to subunit inactivated influenza vaccine. General observations from the study: Every seasonal influenza vaccination brings in few new T cells, the authors suggested.

The CDR3 consists of 15 residues. Between the trimmed V and J ends, which lost 0 bases and 1 base, there was a span of 10 bases. Germline V gene data show CDR1 as SGHRS and CDR2 as YFSETQ. MiXCR, applied by TCRdb to the RT-PCR reads, yields one record per CDR3 protein. Here the sample spans 300,000 to 350,000 distinct CDR3 sequences, less than 25% being singletons. This clonotype occurred many times. Its antigen is as yet unknown. The chain joins TRBV5-1 to TRBJ1-1; TRBD1 might be the D (5 bases). Here the sequenced sample was PBMCs from blood, taken approximately 22 months after vaccination. The TCR sequence derives from a man between 50 and 70 years old who received an inactivated influenza vaccine. CDR3 sequence reads: CASSLASQGNTEAFF. CDR3 sequence (DNA): TGCGCCAGCAGCTTGGCTTCTCAGGGGAACACTGAAGCTTTCTTT.